The T cell receptor beta chain under discussion was sequenced for a study of post-analysis software for immune sequencing data. At the level of the study: Relapsing-remitting, secondary progressive and progressive-relapsing forms made up the multiple sclerosis disease courses. General study points: With TRBV5-6, TRBV5-1 and TRBV20-1 included, about 5 TRBV segments were more frequent in patients than in controls.

V lost 4 bases, J lost 3 bases, and 4 bases stayed unmatched. CDR1 and CDR2 (germline): SGHRS, YFSETQ. CDR3 length: 14 residues. This clonotype was counted a few times. Its target is not known. Unique molecular identifiers featured in each of the TCR beta cDNA libraries. TCRdb redid the calling of the PCR reads with MiXCR, one entry per CDR3 protein. The profile shows over 700,000 distinct CDR3 sequences, roughly 27% of them singletons. Sequencing used blood. This sequence was found in a girl aged 10 to 17 with multiple sclerosis. The chain carries TRBV5-1 and TRBJ2-7, with 10 bases matching TRBD2. CDR3 region: CASSLTSGYYEQYF. CDR3 sequence (DNA): TGCGCCAGCAGCCTGACTAGCGGGTACTACGAGCAGTACTTC.